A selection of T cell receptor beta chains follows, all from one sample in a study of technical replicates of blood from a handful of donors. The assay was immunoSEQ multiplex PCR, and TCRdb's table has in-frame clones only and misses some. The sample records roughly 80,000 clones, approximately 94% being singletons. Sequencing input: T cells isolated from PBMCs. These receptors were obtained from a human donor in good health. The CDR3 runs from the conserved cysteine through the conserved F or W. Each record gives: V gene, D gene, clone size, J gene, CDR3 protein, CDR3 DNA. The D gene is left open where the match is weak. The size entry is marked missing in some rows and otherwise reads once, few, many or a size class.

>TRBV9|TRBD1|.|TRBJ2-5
CASSAPKDRGDETQYF
TGTGCCAGCAGCGCCCCAAAGGACAGGGGAGACGAGACCCAGTACTTC
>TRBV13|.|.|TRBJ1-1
CASSPYNTEAFF
TGTGCCAGCAGCCCCTATAACACTGAAGCTTTCTTT
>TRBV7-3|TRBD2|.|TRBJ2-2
CASSLIAPGGNTGELFF
TGTGCCAGCAGCTTAATTGCCCCGGGAGGAAACACCGGGGAGCTGTTTTTT
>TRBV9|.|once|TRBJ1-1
CASSVTAGTEAFF
TGTGCCAGCAGCGTCACCGCAGGGACTGAAGCTTTCTTT
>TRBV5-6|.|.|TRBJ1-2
CASSLVYVAANYGYTF
TGTGCCAGCAGCTTGGTTTATGTGGCAGCTAACTATGGCTACACCTTC
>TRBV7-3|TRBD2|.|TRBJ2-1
CASSPSGSNEQFF
TGTGCCAGCAGCCCCAGCGGGAGCAATGAGCAGTTCTTC
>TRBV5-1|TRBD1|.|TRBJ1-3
CASSLPTGVGNTIYF
TGCGCCAGCAGCTTACCGACAGGGGTTGGAAACACCATATATTTT
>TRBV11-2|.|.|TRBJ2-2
CASSLVGGDTGELFF
TGTGCCAGCAGCTTAGTAGGGGGAGACACCGGGGAGCTGTTTTTT
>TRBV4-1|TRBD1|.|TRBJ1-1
CASRPRDRNTEAFF
TGCGCCAGCAGACCCCGGGACAGGAACACTGAAGCTTTCTTT
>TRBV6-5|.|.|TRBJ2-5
CASKDRFETQYF
TGTGCCAGCAAAGACAGGTTTGAGACCCAGTACTTC
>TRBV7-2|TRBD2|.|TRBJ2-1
CASSLVGRAFYEQFF
TGTGCCAGCAGCTTAGTCGGGAGGGCCTTTTATGAGCAGTTCTTC
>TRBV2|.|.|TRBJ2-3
CASSRDTSTDTQYF
TGTGCCAGCAGTCGGGACACTAGCACAGATACGCAGTATTTT
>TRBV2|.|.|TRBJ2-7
CASWDGSSYEQYF
TGTGCCAGCTGGGACGGGAGTAGTTACGAGCAGTACTTC
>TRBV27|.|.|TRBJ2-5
CATSRGYQETQYF
TGTGCCACCTCAAGGGGCTACCAAGAGACCCAGTACTTC
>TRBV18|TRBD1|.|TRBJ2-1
CASSPGQGDYNEQFF
TGTGCCAGCTCCCCGGGACAGGGAGACTACAATGAGCAGTTCTTC
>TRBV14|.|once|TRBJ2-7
CASSQGIGGPYEQYF
TGTGCCAGCAGCCAGGGAATAGGGGGACCCTACGAGCAGTACTTC
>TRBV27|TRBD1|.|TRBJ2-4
CASSPSTWTGSKNIQYF
TGTGCCAGCAGTCCATCGACCTGGACAGGGTCAAAAAACATTCAGTACTTC
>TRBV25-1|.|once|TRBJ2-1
CASSQAYNEQFF
TGTGCCAGCAGTCAGGCCTACAATGAGCAGTTCTTC
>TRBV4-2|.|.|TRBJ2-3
CASRSRSTGVADTQYF
TGTGCCAGTCGCTCTCGTTCGACGGGAGTGGCAGATACGCAGTATTTT
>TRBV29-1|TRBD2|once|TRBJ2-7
CSVLGTSGAYEQYF
TGCAGCGTTCTCGGGACTAGCGGGGCCTACGAGCAGTACTTC
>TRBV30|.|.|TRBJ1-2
CAWSGLGGSTIYYGYTF
TGTGCCTGGAGTGGTCTCGGCGGCAGCACCATCTACTATGGCTACACCTTC
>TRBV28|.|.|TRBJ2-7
CASSLLDTGRQYF
TGTGCCAGCAGTTTATTAGACACAGGGCGGCAGTACTTC
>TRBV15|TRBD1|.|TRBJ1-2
CATSRDQGQIGGYTF
TGTGCCACCAGCAGAGATCAGGGACAGATCGGAGGCTACACCTTC
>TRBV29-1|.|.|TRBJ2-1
CWALALEFGNEQFF
TGTTGGGCATTGGCCCTTGAATTTGGGAATGAGCAGTTCTTC
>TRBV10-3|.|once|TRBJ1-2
CAISVGRDYGYTF
TGTGCCATCAGTGTCGGGAGGGACTATGGCTACACCTTC
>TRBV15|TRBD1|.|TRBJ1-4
CATSRASDRDNEKLFF
TGTGCCACCAGCAGAGCCTCGGACAGGGATAATGAAAAACTGTTTTTT
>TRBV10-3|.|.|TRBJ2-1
CAISGGTGLVKNEQFF
TGTGCCATCAGTGGAGGCACAGGGCTGGTTAAGAATGAGCAGTTCTTC
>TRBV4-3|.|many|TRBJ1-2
CASSHRLDYGYTF
TGCGCCAGCAGCCATCGACTGGACTATGGCTACACCTTC
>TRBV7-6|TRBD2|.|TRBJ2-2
CASSHRLAGGNTGELFF
TGTGCCAGCAGCCACCGACTAGCGGGAGGTAACACCGGGGAGCTGTTTTTT
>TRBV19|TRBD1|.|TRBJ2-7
CASSFGTVFSYEQYF
TGTGCCAGTAGTTTCGGGACAGTCTTCTCCTACGAGCAGTACTTC
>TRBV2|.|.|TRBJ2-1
CASRRDPYNEQFF
TGTGCCAGCCGGCGGGACCCCTACAATGAGCAGTTCTTC
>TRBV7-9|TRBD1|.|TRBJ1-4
CASSLFQDRNEKLFF
TGTGCCAGCAGCTTGTTCCAGGACAGGAATGAAAAACTGTTTTTT
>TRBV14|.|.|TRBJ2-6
CASSQDSSGANVLTF
TGTGCCAGCAGCCAAGACAGCTCTGGGGCCAACGTCCTGACTTTC
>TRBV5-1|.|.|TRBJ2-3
CASRRDNTDTQYF
TGCGCCAGCAGGAGGGACAACACAGATACGCAGTATTTT
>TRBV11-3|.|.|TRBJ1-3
CASSSWWSSSGNTIYF
TGTGCCAGCAGCTCCTGGTGGAGTTCCTCTGGAAACACCATATATTTT
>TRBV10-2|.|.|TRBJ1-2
CASRTGGDGYTF
TGCGCCAGCAGGACGGGAGGGGACGGCTACACCTTC
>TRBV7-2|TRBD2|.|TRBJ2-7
CASSGTRAISYEQYF
TGTGCCAGCAGCGGGACTAGGGCGATATCCTACGAGCAGTACTTC
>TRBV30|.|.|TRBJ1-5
CAWSVDGRQPQHF
TGTGCCTGGAGTGTGGATGGGCGACAGCCCCAGCATTTT
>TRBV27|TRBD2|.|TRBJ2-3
CASSLLLAGGTDTQYF
TGTGCCAGCAGTCTCCTACTAGCGGGAGGCACAGATACGCAGTATTTT
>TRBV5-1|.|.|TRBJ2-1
CASSLGASDIYNEQFF
TGCGCCAGCAGCTTGGGGGCGTCGGATATCTACAATGAGCAGTTCTTC
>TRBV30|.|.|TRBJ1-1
CAWSVRGTEAFF
TGTGCCTGGAGTGTCCGGGGAACTGAAGCTTTCTTT
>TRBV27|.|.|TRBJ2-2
CASRGLSTGELFF
TGTGCCAGCAGGGGGCTGAGCACCGGGGAGCTGTTTTTT
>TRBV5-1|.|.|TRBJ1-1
CASSLTGSTEAFF
TGCGCCAGCAGCCTCACAGGGAGCACTGAAGCTTTCTTT
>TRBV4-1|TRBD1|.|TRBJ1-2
CASSQSIQGASRVHYGYTF
TGCGCCAGCAGCCAATCCATTCAGGGGGCGAGCAGGGTACACTATGGCTACACCTTC
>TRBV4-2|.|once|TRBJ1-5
CASSQDQGGRFFGQPQHF
TGTGCCAGCAGCCAAGATCAAGGGGGTCGGTTTTTTGGTCAGCCCCAGCATTTT
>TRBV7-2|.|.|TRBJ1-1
CASSLGLGVGTEAFF
TGTGCCAGCAGCTTAGGTTTAGGGGTTGGCACTGAAGCTTTCTTT
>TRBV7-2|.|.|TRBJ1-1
CASSLATTEAFF
TGTGCCAGCAGCTTAGCGACAACTGAAGCTTTCTTT
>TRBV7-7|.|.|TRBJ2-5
CASSPGQRETQYF
TGTGCTAGCAGCCCCGGACAGAGAGAGACCCAGTACTTC
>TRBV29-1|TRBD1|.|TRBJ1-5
CSVEEDRGQPQHF
TGCAGCGTTGAAGAGGACAGGGGCCAGCCCCAGCATTTT
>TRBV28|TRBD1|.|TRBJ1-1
CASSGTGANTEAFF
TGTGCCAGCAGCGGCACAGGGGCGAACACTGAAGCTTTCTTT
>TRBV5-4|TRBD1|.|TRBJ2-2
CASSWDSYTGELFF
TGTGCCAGCAGCTGGGACAGCTACACCGGGGAGCTGTTTTTT
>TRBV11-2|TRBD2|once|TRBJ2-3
CASSLDRGTSGVTDTQYF
TGTGCCAGCAGCTTAGATAGGGGGACTAGCGGAGTCACAGATACGCAGTATTTT
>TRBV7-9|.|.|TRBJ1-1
CASSLDGGSYTEAFF
TGTGCCAGCAGCTTAGATGGCGGATCCTACACTGAAGCTTTCTTT